The source of this TCR beta chain is a study of shared clonotypes between healthy human individuals. Each subset's genomic DNA was split evenly across several immunoSEQ plates. Clones were read by immunoSEQ multiplex PCR, and TCRdb kept only the in-frame ones, dropping some. Here the sample spans more than 2,000,000 clones, 85% to 95% being singletons. CD4+ cells yielded CD45RA+ naive and CD45RA-negative memory subsets. Overall study findings and caveats: When compared with the clonotypes that were shared by all four sorted-subset donors, the non-shared clonotypes turned out to have lower generation probabilities.

Trimming left V 4 bases short and J 2 bases short, with 8 bases between. This CDR3 has 13 amino acids. Germline V gives CDR1 SNHLY, CDR2 FYNNEI. With respect to this clone: Its antigen is unidentified.

This clonotype originated in a man between 18 and 35 years old in good health. Specimen: naive CD4+ T cells sorted from blood. Subset: CD45RA+ positively selected. V and J are TRBV2 and TRBJ2-5, with D uncertain. DNA of the CDR3: TGTGCCAGCAGTGGTTCAGCTCAAGAGACCCAGTACTTC. Amino acids: CASSGSAQETQYF.